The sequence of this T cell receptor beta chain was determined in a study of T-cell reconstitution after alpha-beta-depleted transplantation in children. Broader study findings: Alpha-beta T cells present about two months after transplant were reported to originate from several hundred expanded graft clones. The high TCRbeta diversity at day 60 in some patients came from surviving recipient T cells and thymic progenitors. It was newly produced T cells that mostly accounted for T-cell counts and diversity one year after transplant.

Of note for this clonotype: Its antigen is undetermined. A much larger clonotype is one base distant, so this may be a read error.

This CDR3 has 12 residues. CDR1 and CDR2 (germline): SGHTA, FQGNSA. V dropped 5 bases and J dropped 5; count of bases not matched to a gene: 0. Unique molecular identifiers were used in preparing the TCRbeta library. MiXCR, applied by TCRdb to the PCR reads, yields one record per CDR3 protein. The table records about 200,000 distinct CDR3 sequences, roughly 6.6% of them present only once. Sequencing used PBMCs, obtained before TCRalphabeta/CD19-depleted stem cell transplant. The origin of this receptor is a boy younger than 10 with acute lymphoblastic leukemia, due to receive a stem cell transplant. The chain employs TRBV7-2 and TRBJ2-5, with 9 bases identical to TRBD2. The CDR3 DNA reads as TGTGCCAGCAGCGCGGGGGGGGAGACCCAGTACTTC. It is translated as CASSAGGETQYF.